This entry features one T cell receptor (beta chain) sequence. What it binds is unknown. CD45RO-negative, CCR7-positively selected cells formed the naive CD8 fraction, excluding terminally differentiated effector memory CD45RA+ cells. The sample belongs to a study of shared clonotypes between healthy human individuals. Whole-study results and caveats: Across a handful of donors, naive CD4 shared around 5.4%, naive CD8 about 3.2%, memory CD4 2% to 2.5%, memory CD8 roughly 0.37%.

Germline CDR1 and CDR2: SGDLS and YYNGEE. Trimming at V came to 1 base and at J to 6 bases, leaving 7 bases not matched to a gene. CDR3 length: 14 amino acids. Produced via immunoSEQ multiplex PCR; TCRdb's table is partial and in-frame only. The profile shows roughly 2.1 million clones, 90% to 95% of them singletons. The rearrangement uses TRBV9 and TRBJ2-7; TRBD2 matches 7 bases. The clonotype was recovered from a man in his late teens or twenties in good health. Some clones in this sample may be carry-over from other donors' samples. Material for sequencing was naive CD8+ T cells from PBMCs. This CDR3 is CASSVSAGSAEQYF. As DNA, the CDR3 is TGTGCCAGCAGCGTATCAGCGGGATCGGCCGAGCAGTACTTC.